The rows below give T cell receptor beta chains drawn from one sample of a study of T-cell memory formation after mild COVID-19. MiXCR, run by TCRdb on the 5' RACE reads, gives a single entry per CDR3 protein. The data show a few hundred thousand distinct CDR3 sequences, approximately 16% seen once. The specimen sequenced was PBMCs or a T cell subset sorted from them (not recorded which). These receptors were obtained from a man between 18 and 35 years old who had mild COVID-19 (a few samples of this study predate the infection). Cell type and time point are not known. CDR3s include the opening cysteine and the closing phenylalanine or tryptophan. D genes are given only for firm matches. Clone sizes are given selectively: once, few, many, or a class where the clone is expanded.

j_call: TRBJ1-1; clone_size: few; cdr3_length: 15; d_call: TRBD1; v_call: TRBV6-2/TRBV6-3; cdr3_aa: CASRTGGAGNTEAFF; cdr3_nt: TGTGCCAGCAGGACAGGGGGCGCGGGGAACACTGAAGCTTTCTTT
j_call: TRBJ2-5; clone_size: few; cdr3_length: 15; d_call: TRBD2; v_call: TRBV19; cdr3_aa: CASTRTSGGEETQYF; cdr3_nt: TGTGCCAGTACTCGGACTAGCGGGGGGGAAGAGACCCAGTACTTC
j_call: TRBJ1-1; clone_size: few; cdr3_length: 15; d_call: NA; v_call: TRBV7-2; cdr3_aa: CASSFYSRPNTEAFF; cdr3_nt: TGTGCCAGCAGCTTTTATTCCAGACCGAACACTGAAGCTTTCTTT
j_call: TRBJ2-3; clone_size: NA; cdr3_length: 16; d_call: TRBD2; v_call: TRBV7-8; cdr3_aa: CASSLVVAGMIDTQYF; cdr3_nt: TGTGCCAGCAGCTTAGTGGTAGCGGGGATGATAGATACGCAGTATTTT
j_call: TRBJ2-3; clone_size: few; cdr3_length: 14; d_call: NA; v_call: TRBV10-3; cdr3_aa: CAISEGGLSDTQYF; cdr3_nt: TGTGCCATCAGTGAAGGGGGGCTAAGCGATACGCAGTATTTT
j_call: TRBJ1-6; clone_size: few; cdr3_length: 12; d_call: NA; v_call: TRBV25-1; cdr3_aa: CASSESTYALHF; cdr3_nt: TGTGCCAGCAGTGAATCAACTTATGCCCTCCACTTT
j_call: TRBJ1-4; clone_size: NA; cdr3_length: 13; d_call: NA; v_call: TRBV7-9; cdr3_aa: CASSVRDGEKLFF; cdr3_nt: TGTGCCAGCAGCGTGAGGGACGGTGAAAAACTGTTTTTT
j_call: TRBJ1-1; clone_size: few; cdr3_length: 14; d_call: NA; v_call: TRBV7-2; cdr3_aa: CASSLPRQVSEAFF; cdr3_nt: TGTGCCAGCAGCTTACCCCGACAGGTTTCTGAAGCTTTCTTT
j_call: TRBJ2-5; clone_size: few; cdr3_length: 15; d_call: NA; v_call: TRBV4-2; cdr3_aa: CASSQDGAGAKTQYF; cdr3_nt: TGTGCCAGCAGCCAAGATGGGGCGGGGGCGAAGACCCAGTACTTC
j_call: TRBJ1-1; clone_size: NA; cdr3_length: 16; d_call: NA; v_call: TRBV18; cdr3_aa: CASSPSEGHINTEAFF; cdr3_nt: TGTGCCAGCTCACCTTCCGAGGGTCACATAAACACTGAAGCTTTCTTT
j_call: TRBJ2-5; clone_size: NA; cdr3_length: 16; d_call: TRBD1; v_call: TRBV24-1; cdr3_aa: CATSDPPTGVKETQYF; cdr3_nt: TGTGCCACCAGTGACCCTCCGACAGGGGTCAAAGAGACCCAGTACTTC
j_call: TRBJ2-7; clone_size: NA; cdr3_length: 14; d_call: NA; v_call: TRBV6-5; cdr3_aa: CASRPTGTLYEQYF; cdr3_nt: TGTGCCAGCAGACCCACAGGGACCCTTTACGAGCAGTACTTC
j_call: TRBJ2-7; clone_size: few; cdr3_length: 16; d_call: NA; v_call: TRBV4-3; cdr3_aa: CASSQARRQATYEQYF; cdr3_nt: TGCGCCAGCAGCCAAGCCCGTCGGCAGGCCACCTACGAGCAGTACTTC
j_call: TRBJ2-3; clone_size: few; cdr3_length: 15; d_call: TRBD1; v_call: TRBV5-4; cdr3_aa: CASSTPGQGIDTQYF; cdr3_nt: TGTGCCAGCAGCACCCCGGGACAGGGAATAGATACGCAGTATTTT
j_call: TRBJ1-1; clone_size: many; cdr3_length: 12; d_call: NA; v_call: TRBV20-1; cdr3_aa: CSARPPDTEAFF; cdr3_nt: TGCAGTGCCCGCCCCCCAGACACTGAAGCTTTCTTT
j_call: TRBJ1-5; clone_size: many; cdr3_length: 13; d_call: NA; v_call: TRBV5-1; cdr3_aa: CASSLSVNQPQHF; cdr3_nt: TGTGCCAGCAGCTTATCTGTCAATCAGCCCCAGCATTTT
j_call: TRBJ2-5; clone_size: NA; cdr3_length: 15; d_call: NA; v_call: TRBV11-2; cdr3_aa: CASSPRTGGGETQYF; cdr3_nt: TGTGCCAGCAGCCCCCGGACCGGGGGTGGCGAGACCCAGTACTTC
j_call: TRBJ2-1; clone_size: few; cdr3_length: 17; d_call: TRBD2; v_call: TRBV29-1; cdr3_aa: CSVEDPGTSGGYNEQFF; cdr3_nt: TGCAGCGTTGAAGATCCCGGGACTAGCGGGGGGTACAATGAGCAGTTCTTC
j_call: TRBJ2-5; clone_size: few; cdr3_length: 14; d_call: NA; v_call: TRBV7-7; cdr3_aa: CASSKGPHGETQYF; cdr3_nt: TGTGCTAGCAGCAAGGGTCCACATGGGGAGACCCAGTACTTC
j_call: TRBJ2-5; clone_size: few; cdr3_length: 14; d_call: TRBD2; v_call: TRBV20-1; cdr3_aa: CSARISGDQETQYF; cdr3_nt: TGCAGTGCTAGGATCAGCGGGGATCAAGAGACCCAGTACTTC
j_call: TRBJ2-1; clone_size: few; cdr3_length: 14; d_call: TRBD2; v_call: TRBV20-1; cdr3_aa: CSATERGGLREQFF; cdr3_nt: TGCAGTGCCACCGAGCGGGGGGGCTTGCGTGAGCAGTTCTTC
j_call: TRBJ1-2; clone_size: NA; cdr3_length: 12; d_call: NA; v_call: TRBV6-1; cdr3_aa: CASTIRGGGYTF; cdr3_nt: TGTGCCAGCACCATCCGGGGGGGTGGCTACACCTTC
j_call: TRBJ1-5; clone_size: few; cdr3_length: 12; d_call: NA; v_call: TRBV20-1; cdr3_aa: CSARDHVQPQHF; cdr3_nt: TGCAGTGCTAGAGATCATGTTCAGCCCCAGCATTTT
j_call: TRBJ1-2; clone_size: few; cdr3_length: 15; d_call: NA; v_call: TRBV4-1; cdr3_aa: CASSQVLTGNYGYTF; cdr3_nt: TGCGCCAGCAGCCAAGTATTGACAGGAAACTATGGCTACACCTTC
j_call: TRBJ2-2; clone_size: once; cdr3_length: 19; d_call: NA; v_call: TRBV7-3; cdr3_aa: CASSPRRTRSSVNTGELFF; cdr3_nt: TGTGCCAGCAGCCCGCGGCGGACGCGCTCTAGCGTTAACACCGGGGAGCTGTTTTTT
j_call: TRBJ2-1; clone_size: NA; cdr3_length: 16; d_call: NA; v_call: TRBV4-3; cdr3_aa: CASSQDPRSSYNEQFF; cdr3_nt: TGCGCCAGCAGCCAAGATCCCCGGAGCTCCTACAATGAGCAGTTCTTC
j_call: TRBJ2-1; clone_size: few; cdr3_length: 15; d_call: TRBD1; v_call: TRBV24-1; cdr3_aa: CATRPGQGISDEQFF; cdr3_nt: TGTGCCACTAGACCGGGACAGGGGATTAGCGATGAGCAGTTCTTC
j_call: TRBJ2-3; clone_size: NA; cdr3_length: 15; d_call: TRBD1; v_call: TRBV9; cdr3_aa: CASSDRDRLLNPQYF; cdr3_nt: TGTGCCAGCAGCGACCGGGACAGGCTCCTTAATCCGCAGTATTTT
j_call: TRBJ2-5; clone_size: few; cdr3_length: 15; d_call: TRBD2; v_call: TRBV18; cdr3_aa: CASSPRTSGQETQYF; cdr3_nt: TGTGCCAGCTCACCTCGGACTAGCGGACAAGAGACCCAGTACTTC
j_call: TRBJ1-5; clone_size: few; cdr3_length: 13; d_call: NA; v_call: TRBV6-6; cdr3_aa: CASSYTGNQPQHF; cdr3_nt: TGTGCCAGCAGTTACACGGGGAATCAGCCCCAGCATTTT
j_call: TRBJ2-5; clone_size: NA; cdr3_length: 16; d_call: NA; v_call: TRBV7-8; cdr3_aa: CASSLQGGWADGTQYF; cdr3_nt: TGTGCCAGCAGCTTACAGGGGGGGTGGGCAGACGGGACCCAGTACTTC
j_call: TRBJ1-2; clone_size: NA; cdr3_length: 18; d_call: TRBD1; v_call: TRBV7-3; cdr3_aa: CASSLTTGTGEAGYGYTF; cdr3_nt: TGTGCCAGCAGCTTAACGACGGGGACAGGGGAGGCCGGCTATGGCTACACCTTC